This record concerns one T cell receptor beta chain sequence. This specimen comes from a study of control samples from healthy donors and cancer patients. Germline CDR1 SGDLS, CDR2 YYNGEE. V dropped 3 bases and J dropped 8 bases, with 20 bases sitting between them. The CDR3 runs 15 residues. The repertoire was sequenced with immunoSEQ multiplex PCR; TCRdb's copy has only in-frame clones and lacks some. Counted here are tens of thousands of clones, about 90% occurring once; the ten biggest clones make up about 4%. This TCR derives from a woman aged 45-65 years in good health. The V and J genes are TRBV9 and TRBJ1-2; D perhaps matches TRBD1 (6 bases). Sequences were obtained from blood. CDR3 sequence reads: CASSGRPGHLRGYTF. The CDR3, as DNA: TGTGCCAGCAGCGGCCGCCCGGGACACCTGAGAGGCTACACCTTC. The whole variable domain, filled in from reference TRBV9 and TRBJ1-2, reads DSGVTQTPKHLITATGQRVTLRCSPRSGDLSVYWYQQSLDQGLQFLIQYYNGEERAKGNILERFSAQQFPDLHSELNLSSLELGDSALYFCASSGRPGHLRGYTFGSGTRLTVV.